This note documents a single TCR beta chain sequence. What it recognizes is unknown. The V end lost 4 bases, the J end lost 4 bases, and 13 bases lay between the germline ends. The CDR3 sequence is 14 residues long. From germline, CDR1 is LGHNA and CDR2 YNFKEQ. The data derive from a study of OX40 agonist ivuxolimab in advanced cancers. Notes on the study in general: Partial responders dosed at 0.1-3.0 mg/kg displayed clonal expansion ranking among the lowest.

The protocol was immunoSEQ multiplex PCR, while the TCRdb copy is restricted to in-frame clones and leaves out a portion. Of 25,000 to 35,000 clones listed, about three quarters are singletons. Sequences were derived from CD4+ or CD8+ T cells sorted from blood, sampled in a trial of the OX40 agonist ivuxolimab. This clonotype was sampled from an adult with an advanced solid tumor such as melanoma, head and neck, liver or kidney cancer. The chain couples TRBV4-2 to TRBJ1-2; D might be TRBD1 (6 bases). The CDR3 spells CASSPSPGVYGYTF. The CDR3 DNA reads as TGTGCCAGCAGCCCTAGTCCAGGGGTCTATGGCTACACCTTC.